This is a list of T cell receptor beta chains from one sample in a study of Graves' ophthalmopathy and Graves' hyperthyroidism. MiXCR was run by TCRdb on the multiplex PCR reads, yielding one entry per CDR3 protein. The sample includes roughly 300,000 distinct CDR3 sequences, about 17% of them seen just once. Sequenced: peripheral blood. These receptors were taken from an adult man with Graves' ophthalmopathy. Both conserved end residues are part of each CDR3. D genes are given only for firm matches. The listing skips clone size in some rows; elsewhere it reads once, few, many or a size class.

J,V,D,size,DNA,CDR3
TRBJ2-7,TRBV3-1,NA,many,TGTGCCAGCAGCCCCGTAGGTCTGACCTACGAGCAGTACTTC,CASSPVGLTYEQYF
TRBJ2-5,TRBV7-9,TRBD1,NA,TGTGCCAGCAGCTCGAACAGGGGCAAAGAGACCCAGTACTTC,CASSSNRGKETQYF
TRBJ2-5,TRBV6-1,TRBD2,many,TGTGCCAGCAGTGAAGCGGGGGGGGAGACCCAGTACTTC,CASSEAGGETQYF
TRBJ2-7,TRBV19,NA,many,TGTGCCAGTAGTATAAGTCATGGACAGAACTACGAGCAGTACTTC,CASSISHGQNYEQYF
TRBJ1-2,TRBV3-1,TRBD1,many,TGTGCCAGCAGCCAAGATTGGGGGACAGGGCGCTACACCTTC,CASSQDWGTGRYTF
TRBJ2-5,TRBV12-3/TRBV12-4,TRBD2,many,TGTGCCAGCAGCAACCTAGCGGGGGGGCAAGAGACCCAGTACTTC,CASSNLAGGQETQYF
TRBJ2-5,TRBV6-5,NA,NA,TGTGCCAGCAGTTCAAGGACTACCATACAAGAGACCCAGTACTTC,CASSSRTTIQETQYF
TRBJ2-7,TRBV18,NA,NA,TGTGCCAGCTCACCGACTCAACGGACGGATTCCTACGAGCAGTACTTC,CASSPTQRTDSYEQYF
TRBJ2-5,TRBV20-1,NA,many,TGCAGTGCCATCCTTAGGGGTATTCGAGAGACCCAGTACTTC,CSAILRGIRETQYF
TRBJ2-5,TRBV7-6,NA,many,TGTGCCAGCAGCTCACTTGCCGTCCAAGAGACCCAGTACTTC,CASSSLAVQETQYF
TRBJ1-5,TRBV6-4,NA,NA,TGTGCCAGCAGTGACCTTAACCGCGGACCAACTAGCAATCAGCCCCAGCATTTT,CASSDLNRGPTSNQPQHF
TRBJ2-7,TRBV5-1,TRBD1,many,TGCGCCAGTAGGACAGGGGGCGAGCAGTACTTC,CASRTGGEQYF
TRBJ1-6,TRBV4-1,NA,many,TGCGCCAGCAGCCAACCGAAGGGAGTCGGAATTAATTCACCCCTCCACTTT,CASSQPKGVGINSPLHF
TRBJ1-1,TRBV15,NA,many,TGTGCCACCAGCCTGTCGGCCCTGGGGGGTGCTGAAGCTTTCTTT,CATSLSALGGAEAFF
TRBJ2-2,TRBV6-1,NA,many,TGTGCCAGCAGTGAGACGCCCGGGACGGACGCCCCCGGGGAGCTGCTTTTT,CASSETPGTDAPGELLF
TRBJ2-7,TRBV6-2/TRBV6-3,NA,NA,TGTGCCAGCAGTGTAAGCAGGAGCTACGAGCAGTACTTC,CASSVSRSYEQYF
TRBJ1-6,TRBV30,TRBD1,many,TGTGCCTGGAGTCGTGGGACAGGGGGATCACCCCTCCACTTT,CAWSRGTGGSPLHF
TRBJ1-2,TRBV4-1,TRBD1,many,TGCGCCAGCAGCCAAGCACAGGGGGGCTATGGCTACACCTTC,CASSQAQGGYGYTF
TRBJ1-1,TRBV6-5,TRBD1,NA,TGTGCCAGCAGTCACGGGACAGGGGGACAGAACACTGAAGCTTTCTTT,CASSHGTGGQNTEAFF
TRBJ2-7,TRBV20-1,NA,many,TGCAGTGCTAGGCAGGGATACTACGAGCAGTACTTC,CSARQGYYEQYF
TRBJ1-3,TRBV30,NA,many,TGTGCCTGGAGTAGGGGTAGCTCTGGAAACACCATATATTTT,CAWSRGSSGNTIYF
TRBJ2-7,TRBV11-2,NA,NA,TGTGCCAGCAGCTTAGGAGGGGGGGCGAGCTCCTACGAGCAGTACTTC,CASSLGGGASSYEQYF
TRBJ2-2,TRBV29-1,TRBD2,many,TGCAGCGTTAGCGGGGTCGGTACCGGGGAGCTGTTTTTT,CSVSGVGTGELFF
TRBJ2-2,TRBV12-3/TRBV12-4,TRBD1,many,TGTGCCAGCAGTAAGACAGGGGGCGAGAACACCGGGGAGCTGTTTTTT,CASSKTGGENTGELFF
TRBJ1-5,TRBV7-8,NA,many,TGTGCCAGCAGTGCGACCGGAGAGGGGATGAGCAATCAGCCCCAGCATTTT,CASSATGEGMSNQPQHF
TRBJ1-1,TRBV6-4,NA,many,TGTGCCAGCAGTCGGGGAGGGTTTTTTCCGCCAGACACTGAAGCTTTCTTT,CASSRGGFFPPDTEAFF
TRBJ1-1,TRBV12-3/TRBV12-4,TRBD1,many,TGTGCCAGCAGCCGGCCCTCCGGGACAGGGCGCCGTGAAGCTTTCTTT,CASSRPSGTGRREAFF
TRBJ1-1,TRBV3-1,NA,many,TGTGCCAGCAGCCAAGATACGGATTTTACTGAAGCTTTCTTT,CASSQDTDFTEAFF
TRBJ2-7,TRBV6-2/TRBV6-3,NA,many,TGTGCCAGCAGTTACCCTGCCGGGCGGCGCGAGCAGTACTTC,CASSYPAGRREQYF
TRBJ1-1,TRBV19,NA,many,TGTGCCAGTAGTACTGGACGGACGAACACTGAAGCTTTCTTT,CASSTGRTNTEAFF
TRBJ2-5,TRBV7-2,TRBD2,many,TGTGCCAGCAGCCTGTCTAGCGGGGGGGCGGCGACCCAGTACTTC,CASSLSSGGAATQYF
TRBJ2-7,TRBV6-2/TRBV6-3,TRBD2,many,TGTGCCAGCACCATGGGAGGGTCCGAGCAGTACTTC,CASTMGGSEQYF
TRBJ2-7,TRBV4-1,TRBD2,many,TGCGCCAGCAGCCAAGTGGTAGCGGGAGAGGGCGAGCAGTACTTC,CASSQVVAGEGEQYF
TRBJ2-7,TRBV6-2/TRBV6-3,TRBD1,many,TGTGCCAGCAGCCGCCGGGACAGCTCCTACGAGCAGTACTTC,CASSRRDSSYEQYF
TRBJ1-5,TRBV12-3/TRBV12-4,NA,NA,TGTGCCAGCACCGTTCACAGGGACAATAGCAATCAGCCCCAGCATTTT,CASTVHRDNSNQPQHF
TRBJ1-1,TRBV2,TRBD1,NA,TGTGCCAGCCTTAGACAGGGATTGAACACTGAAGCTTTCTTT,CASLRQGLNTEAFF
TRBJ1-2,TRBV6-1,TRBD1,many,TGTGCCAGCAGCTCCACAGGGGGCGTCTACACCTTC,CASSSTGGVYTF
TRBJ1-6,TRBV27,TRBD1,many,TGTGCCAGCACCCAAAGGGCCCTGACAGGGGGAGTTGCACCCCTCCACTTT,CASTQRALTGGVAPLHF
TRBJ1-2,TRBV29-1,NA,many,TGCAGCGTTGAAGATTATTATACAAGGGCCTCTAACTATGGCTACACCTTC,CSVEDYYTRASNYGYTF
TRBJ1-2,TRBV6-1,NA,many,TGTGCCAGCAGCTTCGTGGGGGTCTTAGATGGCTACACCTTC,CASSFVGVLDGYTF
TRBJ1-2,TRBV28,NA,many,TGTGCCAGCAGCCCCGGACGGCCAGGACATTCCTATGGCTACACCTTC,CASSPGRPGHSYGYTF
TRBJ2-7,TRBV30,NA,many,TGTGCCGGTCGCCGCGACGGCGAGCCCTACGAGCAGTACTTC,CAGRRDGEPYEQYF
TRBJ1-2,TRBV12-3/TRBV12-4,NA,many,TGTGCCAGCAGTTTAATGGGAGATACAGGGATGGACTATGGCTACACCTTC,CASSLMGDTGMDYGYTF
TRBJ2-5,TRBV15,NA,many,TGTGCCACCAGCTCAGGGTATCAAGAGACCCAGTACTTC,CATSSGYQETQYF